Here is one T cell receptor beta chain with its context. Those who participated ranged in age from about 18 to 89 years and resided in approximately 26 US areas. These data come from a study of blood T cell repertoires in COVID-19. Background on the study: Sources were T cells, B-cell-depleted T cells, or PBMCs; the material itself was cDNA or gDNA.

Clones were read by immunoSEQ multiplex PCR, and TCRdb kept only the in-frame ones, dropping some. This sample has roughly 260,000 clones, with about nine tenths found just once. V lost 4 bases, J lost 0 bases, and 12 bases lay in between. CDR1 and CDR2 from the germline V gene are SGHTA and FQGNSA. CDR3 length equals 16 residues. The chain is built from TRBV7-2 and TRBJ1-4; no firm D call. The sequenced material came from PBMCs or T cells enriched from blood (not recorded which). The source of this sequence is a woman in her twenties or thirties with acute COVID-19. CDR3 sequence: CASSSRHSTTNEKLFF. Here the CDR3 DNA reads TGTGCCAGCAGCTCCAGACACTCGACAACTAATGAAAAACTGTTTTTT. The full variable domain, its missing parts supplied by reference TRBV7-2 and TRBJ1-4, is GAGVSQSPSNKVTEKGKDVELRCDPISGHTALYWYRQSLGQGLEFLIYFQGNSAPDKSGLPSDRFSAERTGGSVSTLTIQRTQQEDSAVYLCASSSRHSTTNEKLFFGSGTQLSVL.